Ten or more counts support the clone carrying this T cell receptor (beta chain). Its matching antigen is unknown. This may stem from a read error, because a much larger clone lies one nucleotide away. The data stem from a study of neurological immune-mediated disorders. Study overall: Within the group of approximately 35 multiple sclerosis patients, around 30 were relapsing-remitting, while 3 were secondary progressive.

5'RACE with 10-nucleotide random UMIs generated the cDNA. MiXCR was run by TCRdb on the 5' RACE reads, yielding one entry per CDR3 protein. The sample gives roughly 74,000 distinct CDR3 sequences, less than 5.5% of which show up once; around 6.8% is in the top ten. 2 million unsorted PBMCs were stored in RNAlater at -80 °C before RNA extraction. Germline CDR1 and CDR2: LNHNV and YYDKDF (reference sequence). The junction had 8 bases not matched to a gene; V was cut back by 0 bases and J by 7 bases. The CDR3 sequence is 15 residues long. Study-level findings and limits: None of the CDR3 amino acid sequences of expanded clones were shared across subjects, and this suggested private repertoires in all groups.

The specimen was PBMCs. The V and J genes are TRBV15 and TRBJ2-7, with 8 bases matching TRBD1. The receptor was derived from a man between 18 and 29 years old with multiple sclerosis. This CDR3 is CATSREAGGFEEQYF. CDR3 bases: TGTGCCACCAGCAGAGAGGCAGGGGGCTTTGAAGAGCAGTACTTC. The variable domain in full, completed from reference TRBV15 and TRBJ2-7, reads DAMVIQNPRYQVTQFGKPVTLSCSQTLNHNVMYWYQQKSSQAPKLLFHYYDKDFNNEADTPDNFQSRRPNTSFCFLDIRSPGLGDTAMYLCATSREAGGFEEQYFGPGTRLTVT.